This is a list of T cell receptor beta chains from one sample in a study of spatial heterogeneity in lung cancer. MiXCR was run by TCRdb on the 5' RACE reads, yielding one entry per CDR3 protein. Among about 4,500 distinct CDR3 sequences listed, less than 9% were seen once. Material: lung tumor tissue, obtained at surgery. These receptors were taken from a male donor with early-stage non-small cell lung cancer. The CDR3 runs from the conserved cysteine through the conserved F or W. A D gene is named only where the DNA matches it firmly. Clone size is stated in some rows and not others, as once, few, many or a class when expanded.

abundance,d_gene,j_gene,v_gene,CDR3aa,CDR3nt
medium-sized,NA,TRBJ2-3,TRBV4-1,CASSQAGSPLGTDTQYF,TGCGCCAGCAGCCAAGCAGGATCCCCCCTGGGCACAGATACGCAGTATTTT
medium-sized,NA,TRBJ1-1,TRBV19,CASSITGQTTRLGTEAFF,TGTGCCAGTAGTATCACGGGGCAGACGACTCGTTTGGGAACTGAAGCTTTCTTT
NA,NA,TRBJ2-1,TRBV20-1,CSARGSPSSYNEQFF,TGCAGTGCTAGAGGAAGTCCGAGCTCCTACAATGAGCAGTTCTTC
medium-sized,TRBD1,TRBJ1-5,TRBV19,CASMGTGGARQPQHF,TGTGCCAGTATGGGAACAGGGGGCGCGAGACAGCCCCAGCATTTT
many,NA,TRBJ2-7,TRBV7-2,CASTIPGSSYEQYF,TGTGCCAGCACCATTCCCGGGAGCTCCTACGAGCAGTACTTC
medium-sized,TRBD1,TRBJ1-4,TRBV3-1,CASSHKDRVGEKLFF,TGTGCCAGCAGCCATAAAGACAGGGTAGGAGAAAAACTGTTTTTT
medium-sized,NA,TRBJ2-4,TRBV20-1,CSARDHRSGRVEIQYF,TGCAGTGCTAGAGATCATAGGTCCGGGCGGGTGGAGATTCAGTACTTC
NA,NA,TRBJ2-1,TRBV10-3,CAISERGGHGYNEQFF,TGTGCCATCAGTGAAAGGGGGGGGCACGGCTACAATGAGCAGTTCTTC
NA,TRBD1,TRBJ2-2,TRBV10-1,CASSGTGAGELFF,TGCGCCAGCAGCGGGACAGGGGCCGGGGAGCTGTTTTTT
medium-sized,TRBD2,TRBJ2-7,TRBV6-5,CASTHSGGMYEQYF,TGTGCCAGCACCCACTCGGGGGGGATGTACGAGCAGTACTTC
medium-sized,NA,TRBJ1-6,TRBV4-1,CASSPEGVSPLHF,TGCGCCAGCAGCCCCGAAGGAGTTTCACCCCTCCACTTT
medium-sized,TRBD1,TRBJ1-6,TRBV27,CASSIRQGTGLNSPLHF,TGTGCCAGCAGTATCCGACAGGGCACCGGGCTCAATTCACCCCTCCACTTT
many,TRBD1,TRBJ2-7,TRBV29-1,CSARGQGAAYEQYF,TGCAGCGCCCGGGGCCAGGGGGCAGCCTACGAGCAGTACTTC
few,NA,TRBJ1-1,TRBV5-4,CASSLGQRLGNTEAFF,TGTGCCAGCAGCTTGGGACAGCGCCTAGGGAACACTGAAGCTTTCTTT
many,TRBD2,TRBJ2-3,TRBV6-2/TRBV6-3,CASTNGGFRLQNTDTQYF,TGTGCCAGCACCAACGGGGGGTTCCGCCTCCAAAACACAGATACGCAGTATTTT
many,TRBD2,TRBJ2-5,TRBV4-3,CASSQDLGLAGTDGETQYF,TGCGCCAGCAGCCAAGATTTGGGCCTAGCGGGAACCGACGGGGAGACCCAGTACTTC
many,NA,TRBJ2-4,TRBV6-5,CASSRAGIQYF,TGTGCCAGCAGCAGAGCAGGAATTCAGTACTTC
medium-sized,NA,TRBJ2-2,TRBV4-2,CASSRREGSGTGELFF,TGTGCCAGCAGCCGTCGTGAGGGGAGCGGAACCGGGGAGCTGTTTTTT
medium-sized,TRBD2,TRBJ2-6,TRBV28,CASSGGGTAGANVLTF,TGTGCCAGCAGCGGCGGGGGAACTGCTGGGGCCAACGTCCTGACTTTC
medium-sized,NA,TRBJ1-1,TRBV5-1,CASRVAGTANTEAFF,TGCGCCAGCAGGGTTGCCGGGACGGCGAACACTGAAGCTTTCTTT
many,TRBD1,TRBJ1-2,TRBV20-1,CSARDDRAQNYGYTF,TGCAGTGCTAGAGACGACAGGGCCCAAAACTATGGCTACACCTTC
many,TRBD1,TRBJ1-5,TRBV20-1,CSAIGQGNQPQHF,TGCAGTGCTATAGGACAGGGCAATCAGCCCCAGCATTTT
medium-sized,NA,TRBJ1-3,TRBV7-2,CASSLVGSLSGNTIYF,TGTGCCAGCAGCTTAGTTGGGTCGCTCTCTGGAAACACCATATATTTT
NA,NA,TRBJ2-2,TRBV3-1,CASGNTGELFF,TGTGCCAGCGGAAACACCGGGGAGCTGTTTTTT
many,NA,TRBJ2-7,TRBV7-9,CASSLDLAGGEQYF,TGTGCCAGCAGCTTAGACCTAGCTGGGGGCGAGCAGTACTTC
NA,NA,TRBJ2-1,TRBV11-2,CASSDYNEQFF,TGTGCCAGCAGCGACTACAATGAGCAGTTCTTC
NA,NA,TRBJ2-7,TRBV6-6,CASSYSRSGLGMSAYEQYF,TGTGCCAGCAGTTACTCGAGGAGTGGGTTAGGGATGTCGGCCTACGAGCAGTACTTC
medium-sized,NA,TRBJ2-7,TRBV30,CAWSVGNSYEQYF,TGTGCCTGGAGTGTTGGGAACTCCTACGAGCAGTACTTC
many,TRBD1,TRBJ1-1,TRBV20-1,CSAGTGGNTEAFF,TGCAGTGCGGGGACAGGGGGTAACACTGAAGCTTTCTTT
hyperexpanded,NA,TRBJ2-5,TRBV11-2,CASSPRGAGVLKTQYF,TGTGCCAGCAGCCCTCGGGGTGCTGGGGTGTTAAAGACCCAGTACTTC
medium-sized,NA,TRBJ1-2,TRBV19,CASSSTGGDGYTF,TGTGCCAGTAGTTCCACAGGTGGTGACGGCTACACCTTC
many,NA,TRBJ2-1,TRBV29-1,CSERSYNEQFF,TGCAGTGAGAGGTCCTACAATGAGCAGTTCTTC
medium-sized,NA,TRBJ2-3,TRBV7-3,CASSLARGTDTQYF,TGTGCCAGCAGCTTGGCGCGGGGCACAGATACGCAGTATTTT
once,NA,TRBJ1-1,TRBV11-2,CASSPKPGGTEAFF,TGTGCCAGCAGCCCCAAGCCGGGGGGCACTGAAGCTTTCTTT
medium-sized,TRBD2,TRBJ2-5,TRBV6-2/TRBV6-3,CASSYEIGGGDQETQYF,TGTGCCAGCAGTTACGAGATTGGCGGGGGGGACCAAGAGACCCAGTACTTC
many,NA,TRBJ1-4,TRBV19,CASSNIRGEKLFF,TGTGCCAGTAGTAACATCCGGGGTGAAAAACTGTTTTTT
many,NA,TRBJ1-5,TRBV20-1,CSASPGGRRQPQHF,TGCAGTGCTAGTCCGGGGGGAAGGCGTCAGCCCCAGCATTTT
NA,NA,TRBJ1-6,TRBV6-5,CASSLERLSSYNSPLHF,TGTGCCAGCAGTCTTGAAAGGCTGAGCTCCTATAATTCACCCCTCCACTTT
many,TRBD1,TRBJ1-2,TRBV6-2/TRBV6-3,CASRLTSTGRENGYTF,TGTGCCAGCAGACTCACCTCGACAGGGAGGGAGAATGGCTACACCTTC
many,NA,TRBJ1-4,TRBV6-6,CASSYGQGGEKLFF,TGTGCCAGCAGTTACGGCCAGGGAGGCGAAAAACTGTTTTTT